The rows below give T cell receptor beta chains drawn from one sample of a study of T cells in tumors after PD-1 blockade. Clones were read by immunoSEQ multiplex PCR, and TCRdb kept only the in-frame ones, dropping some. The sample carries 34,000 or so clones, around 72% recorded once. Source: PBMCs, taken after anti-PD-1 treatment. The source of these receptors is a human donor with basal cell carcinoma. Each CDR3 is given with its conserved first and last residue. A D gene is named only where the DNA matches it firmly. Only some rows state a clone size, as once, few, many or a class for expanded clones.

CDR3 protein: CASRPGTGVYEQFF; CDR3 DNA: TGTGCCAGCAGACCCGGGACAGGAGTCTATGAGCAGTTCTTC; J gene: TRBJ2-1; D gene: TRBD1; clone size: -; V gene: TRBV7-2
CDR3 protein: CASSVSSGGTDTQYF; CDR3 DNA: TGTGCCAGTAGTGTCTCTAGCGGGGGCACAGATACGCAGTATTTT; J gene: TRBJ2-3; D gene: TRBD2; clone size: -; V gene: TRBV19
CDR3 protein: CASNQTSGSPITQYF; CDR3 DNA: TGTGCCAGCAACCAGACTAGCGGGTCCCCCATCACGCAGTATTTT; J gene: TRBJ2-3; D gene: TRBD2; clone size: -; V gene: TRBV6-6
CDR3 protein: CASGLGGSTDTQYF; CDR3 DNA: TGTGCTAGTGGTTTGGGCGGGAGCACAGATACGCAGTATTTT; J gene: TRBJ2-3; D gene: -; clone size: few; V gene: TRBV12-5
CDR3 protein: CASSTADRGRAKNIQYF; CDR3 DNA: TGTGCCAGCAGCACCGCGGACAGGGGGCGAGCCAAAAACATTCAGTACTTC; J gene: TRBJ2-4; D gene: TRBD1; clone size: -; V gene: TRBV14
CDR3 protein: CASIGPNRGTEAFF; CDR3 DNA: TGTGCCAGCATCGGACCCAATCGGGGGACTGAAGCTTTCTTT; J gene: TRBJ1-1; D gene: -; clone size: few; V gene: TRBV2
CDR3 protein: CASSEGKHSGNTIYF; CDR3 DNA: TGTGCCAGCAGTGAAGGCAAACACTCTGGAAACACCATATATTTT; J gene: TRBJ1-3; D gene: -; clone size: -; V gene: TRBV25-1
CDR3 protein: CASSPVAVRGNQPQHF; CDR3 DNA: TGCGCCAGCAGCCCCGTGGCCGTACGGGGCAATCAGCCCCAGCATTTT; J gene: TRBJ1-5; D gene: -; clone size: -; V gene: TRBV4-3
CDR3 protein: CASSLDAGPNEQFF; CDR3 DNA: TGTGCCAGCAGCTTAGATGCAGGGCCCAATGAGCAGTTCTTC; J gene: TRBJ2-1; D gene: -; clone size: -; V gene: TRBV7-8
CDR3 protein: CASSAVRDTYYNEQFF; CDR3 DNA: TGCGCCAGCAGCGCAGTCCGGGACACTTACTACAATGAGCAGTTCTTC; J gene: TRBJ2-1; D gene: -; clone size: -; V gene: TRBV5-1
CDR3 protein: CASSSGTTYGYTF; CDR3 DNA: TGTGCCAGCAGCTCGGGAACCACCTATGGCTACACCTTC; J gene: TRBJ1-2; D gene: -; clone size: -; V gene: TRBV7-9
CDR3 protein: CASSFTGPFSYNEQFF; CDR3 DNA: TGTGCCAGCAGCTTTACCGGGCCCTTCTCCTACAATGAGCAGTTCTTC; J gene: TRBJ2-1; D gene: -; clone size: once; V gene: TRBV5-8
CDR3 protein: CASSYDREWGGELFF; CDR3 DNA: TGTGCCAGCAGCTATGACAGGGAGTGGGGCGGGGAGCTGTTTTTT; J gene: TRBJ2-2; D gene: TRBD1; clone size: large; V gene: TRBV6-5
CDR3 protein: CASSSIGSNQPQHF; CDR3 DNA: TGTGCCAGCAGCTCAATCGGGTCCAATCAGCCCCAGCATTTT; J gene: TRBJ1-5; D gene: -; clone size: few; V gene: TRBV6-2/TRBV6-3
CDR3 protein: CASTLSLGTEAFF; CDR3 DNA: TGTGCCAGCACTCTCAGCTTGGGCACTGAAGCTTTCTTT; J gene: TRBJ1-1; D gene: -; clone size: -; V gene: TRBV5-8
CDR3 protein: CASSLEGYPGELFF; CDR3 DNA: TGTGCCAGCAGCTTAGAGGGGTACCCCGGGGAGCTGTTTTTT; J gene: TRBJ2-2; D gene: -; clone size: few; V gene: TRBV7-8
CDR3 protein: CATSDPGQGKGETQYF; CDR3 DNA: TGTGCCACCAGTGATCCTGGACAGGGGAAGGGGGAGACCCAGTACTTC; J gene: TRBJ2-5; D gene: TRBD1; clone size: -; V gene: TRBV24-1
CDR3 protein: CAISVIVAGPLGTDTQYF; CDR3 DNA: TGTGCCATCAGTGTAATCGTCGCGGGACCCCTGGGCACAGATACGCAGTATTTT; J gene: TRBJ2-3; D gene: -; clone size: -; V gene: TRBV10-3
CDR3 protein: CASSLDTTGGNQPQHF; CDR3 DNA: TGTGCCAGCAGCTTAGATACAACGGGGGGCAATCAGCCCCAGCATTTT; J gene: TRBJ1-5; D gene: -; clone size: -; V gene: TRBV11-3
CDR3 protein: CASSAGGGEPNQPQHF; CDR3 DNA: TGTGCCAGCAGCGCCGGAGGCGGCGAACCCAATCAGCCCCAGCATTTT; J gene: TRBJ1-5; D gene: -; clone size: once; V gene: TRBV9
CDR3 protein: CASSGTRNEQFF; CDR3 DNA: TGTGCCAGCAGTGGGACACGCAATGAGCAGTTCTTC; J gene: TRBJ2-1; D gene: -; clone size: -; V gene: TRBV27
CDR3 protein: CASRGLAATDTQYF; CDR3 DNA: TGTGCCAGCAGAGGACTAGCGGCCACAGATACGCAGTATTTT; J gene: TRBJ2-3; D gene: TRBD2; clone size: -; V gene: TRBV6-5